This T cell receptor (beta chain) is drawn from a study of blood T cell repertoires in COVID-19. Germline V CDR1 and CDR2: MDHEN, SYDVKM. The CDR3 has 14 residues. Losses at the gene ends were 6 bases for V and 0 bases for J; bases not matched to a gene: 3. How the authors handled the data: Amplified reference gene primers provided the basis for estimating nucleated cell counts. Using immunoSEQ multiplex PCR, the repertoire was profiled, and TCRdb retains in-frame clones only, with some absent. V and J calls and clone size follow that table, whereas D and trimming were derived from the DNA. The sample includes 80,000 to 95,000 clones, about 75% seen only once; the top ten take roughly a tenth.

V is TRBV28 and J is TRBJ2-7, with TRBD1 matching 9 bases. The sequencing input was peripheral blood. The clonotype originates from a woman older than 75 with acute or convalescent COVID-19. The CDR3 reads CASRRTGDSYEQYF. In DNA form, the CDR3 reads TGTGCCAGCAGGAGGACAGGGGACTCCTACGAGCAGTACTTC.